This TCR beta chain was profiled in a study of technical replicates of blood from several donors. Profiled with immunoSEQ multiplex PCR; TCRdb holds only in-frame clones, not every one. In the table there are around 83,000 clones, around 92% of which are singletons. Deletions cut 5 bases from V and 6 bases from J, with 16 bases between. The CDR3 has 14 residues. Germline V lookup: CDR1 SGHVS, CDR2 FNYEAQ. Sequencing was done on a sample of T cells isolated from PBMCs. The TCR sequence derives from a human donor in good health. Some clones in this sample may be carry-over from other donors' samples. V and J are TRBV7-6 and TRBJ1-2; weak D call: TRBD1 (6 bases). The CDR3 region has the DNA TGTGCCAGCAGCCCAGGCAGGCCAGGGGATGGCTACACCTTC. Protein sequence: CASSPGRPGDGYTF.